The present TCR beta chain was sequenced within a study of blood T cell repertoires in COVID-19. About the research overall: The analysed material was cDNA or gDNA that came from T cells, B-cell-depleted T cells, or PBMCs.

This study enrolled people aged 18 to 89 from about two dozen US geographic areas. Participant-given clinical history determined each cohort assignment. This CDR3 comprises 19 residues. Germline V gene lookup returns CDR1 SGHDT and CDR2 YYEEEE. V shed 4 bases, J shed 1 base, and the junction held 13 bases outside the gene matches. Per the original data handling: By means of reference gene primer amplification, nucleated cell counts were estimated. TCRdb's copy holds only in-frame clones and misses some; the assay was immunoSEQ multiplex PCR. V, J and clone size reflect that table, while D and trimming were determined from the DNA. The sample gives fewer than 200,000 clones, roughly 84% of which show up once; 15% to 20% is in the top ten.

The sequence came from a man aged 55 to 70 who had recovered from COVID-19. The chain has TRBV5-6 and TRBJ2-4, with 11 bases lining up with TRBD2. The material sequenced was PBMCs or T cells enriched from blood (not recorded which). CDR3 region: CASSAGTKLAGGAKNIQYF. Written as DNA, the CDR3 is TGTGCCAGCAGCGCCGGAACAAAGCTAGCGGGGGGTGCCAAAAACATTCAGTACTTC.